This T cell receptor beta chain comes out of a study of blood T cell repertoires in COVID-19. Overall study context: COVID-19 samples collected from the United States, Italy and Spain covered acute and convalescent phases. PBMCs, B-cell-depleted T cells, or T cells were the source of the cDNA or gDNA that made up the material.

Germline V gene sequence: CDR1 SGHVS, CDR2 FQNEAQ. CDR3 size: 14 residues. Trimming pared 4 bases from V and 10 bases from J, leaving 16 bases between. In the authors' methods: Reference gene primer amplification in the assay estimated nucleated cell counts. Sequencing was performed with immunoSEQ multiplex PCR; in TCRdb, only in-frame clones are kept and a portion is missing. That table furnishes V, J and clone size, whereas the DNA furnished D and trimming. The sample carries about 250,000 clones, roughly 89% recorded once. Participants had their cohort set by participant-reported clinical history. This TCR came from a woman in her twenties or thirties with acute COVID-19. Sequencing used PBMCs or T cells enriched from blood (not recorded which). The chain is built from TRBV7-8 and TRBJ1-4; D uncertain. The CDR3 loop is CASSYGLAGGKLFF. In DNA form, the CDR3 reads TGTGCCAGCAGCTATGGGTTAGCGGGAGGAAAACTGTTTTTT.